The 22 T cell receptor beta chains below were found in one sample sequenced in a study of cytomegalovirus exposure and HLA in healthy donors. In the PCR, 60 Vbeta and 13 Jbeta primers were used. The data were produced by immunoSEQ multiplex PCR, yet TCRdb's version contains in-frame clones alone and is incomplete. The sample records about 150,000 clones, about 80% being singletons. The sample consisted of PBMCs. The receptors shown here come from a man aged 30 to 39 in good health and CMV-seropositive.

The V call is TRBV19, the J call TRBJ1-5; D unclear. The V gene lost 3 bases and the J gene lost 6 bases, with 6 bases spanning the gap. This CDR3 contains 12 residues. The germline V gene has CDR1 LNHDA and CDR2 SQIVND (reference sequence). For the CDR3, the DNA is TGTGCCAGTAGTATCGGAGGTCAGCCCCAGCATTTT. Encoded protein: CASSIGGQPQHF.

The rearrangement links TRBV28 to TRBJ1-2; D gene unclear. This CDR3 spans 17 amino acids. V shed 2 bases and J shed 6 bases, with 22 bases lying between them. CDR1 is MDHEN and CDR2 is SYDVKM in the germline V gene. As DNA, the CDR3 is TGTGCCAGCAGTTTAAGGCGCGGGAGCCTTAGCAAGAATGGCTACACCTTC. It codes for CASSLRRGSLSKNGYTF.

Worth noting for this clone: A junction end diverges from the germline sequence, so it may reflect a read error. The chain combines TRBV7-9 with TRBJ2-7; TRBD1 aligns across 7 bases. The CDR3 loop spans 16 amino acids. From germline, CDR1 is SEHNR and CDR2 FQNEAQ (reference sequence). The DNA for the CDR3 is TGTTCCAGCAGCCCCCGAATCGACAGGGCGGGCTCCGAGCAGTACTTC. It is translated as CSSSPRIDRAGSEQYF.

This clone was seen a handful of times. The chain's CDR3 is CASSTTGVNTQYF. The CDR3, as DNA: TGTGCCAGCAGTACAACAGGGGTAAATACGCAGTATTTT. The chain links TRBV28 to TRBJ2-3; 7 nucleotides match TRBD1. V lost 5 bases to trimming and J lost 7 bases; unmatched junction nucleotides: 6. The length of the CDR3 is 13 residues. Germline V gene sequence: CDR1 MDHEN, CDR2 SYDVKM.

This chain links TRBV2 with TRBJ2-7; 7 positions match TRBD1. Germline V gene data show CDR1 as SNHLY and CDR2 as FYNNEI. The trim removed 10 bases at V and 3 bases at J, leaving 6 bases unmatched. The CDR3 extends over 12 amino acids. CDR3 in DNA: TGTGCCATTTGGGACAGTCTCTACGAGCAGTACTTC. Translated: CAIWDSLYEQYF. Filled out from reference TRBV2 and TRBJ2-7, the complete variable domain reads EPEVTQTPSHQVTQMGQEVILRCVPISNHLYFYWYRQILGQKVEFLVSFYNNEISEKSEIFDDQFSVERPDGSNFTLKIRSTKLEDSAMYFCAIWDSLYEQYFGPGTRLTVT.

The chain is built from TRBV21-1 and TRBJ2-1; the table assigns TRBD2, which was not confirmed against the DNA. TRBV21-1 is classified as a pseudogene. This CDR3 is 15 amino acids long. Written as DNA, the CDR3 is TGTGCCAGCAGCAAACGGCTGGACTATTACAATGAGCAGTTCTTC. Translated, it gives CASSKRLDYYNEQFF.

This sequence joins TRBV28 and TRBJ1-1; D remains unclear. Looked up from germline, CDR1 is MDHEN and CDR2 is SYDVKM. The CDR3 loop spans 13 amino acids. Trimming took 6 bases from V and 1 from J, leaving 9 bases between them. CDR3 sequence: CASSRTENTEAFF. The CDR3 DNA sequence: TGTGCCAGCAGCCGGACTGAGAACACTGAAGCTTTCTTT.

CDR3 loop: CASSGGTSATREQFF. In DNA, the CDR3 is TGTGCCAGCAGTGGGGGGACTAGCGCTACGCGGGAGCAGTTCTTC. The chain is built from TRBV2 and TRBJ2-1; TRBD2 matches 10 bases. The CDR3 consists of 15 residues. Looked up from germline, CDR1 is SNHLY and CDR2 is FYNNEI. Unmatched junction bases numbered 10, after V lost 4 bases and J lost 10 bases.

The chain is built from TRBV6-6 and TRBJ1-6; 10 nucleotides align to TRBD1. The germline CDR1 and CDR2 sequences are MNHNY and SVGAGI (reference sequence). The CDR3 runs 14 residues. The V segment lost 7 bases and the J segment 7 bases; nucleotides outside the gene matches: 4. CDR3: CASKGGQGNSPLHF. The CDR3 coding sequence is TGTGCCAGCAAGGGGGGACAGGGGAATTCACCCCTCCACTTT.

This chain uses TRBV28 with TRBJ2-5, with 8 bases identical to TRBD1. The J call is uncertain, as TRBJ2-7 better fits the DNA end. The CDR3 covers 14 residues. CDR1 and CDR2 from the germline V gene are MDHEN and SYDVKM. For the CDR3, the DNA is TGTGCCAGCAGTGGGACAGGACCTACCTACGAGCAGTACTTC. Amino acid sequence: CASSGTGPTYEQYF.

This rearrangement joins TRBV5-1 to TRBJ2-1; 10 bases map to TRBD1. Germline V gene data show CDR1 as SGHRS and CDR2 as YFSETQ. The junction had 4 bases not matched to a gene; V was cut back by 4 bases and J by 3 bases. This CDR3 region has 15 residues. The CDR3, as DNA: TGCGCCAGCAGCCGGGGACAGGGGAGCTACAATGAGCAGTTCTTC. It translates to CASSRGQGSYNEQFF.

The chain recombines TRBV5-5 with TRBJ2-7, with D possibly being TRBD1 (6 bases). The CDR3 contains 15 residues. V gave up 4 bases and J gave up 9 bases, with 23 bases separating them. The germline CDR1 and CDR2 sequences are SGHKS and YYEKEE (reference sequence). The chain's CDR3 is CASSTRDTKYSRQYF. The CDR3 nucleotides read TGTGCCAGCAGCACACGGGACACCAAGTATAGCCGGCAGTACTTC.

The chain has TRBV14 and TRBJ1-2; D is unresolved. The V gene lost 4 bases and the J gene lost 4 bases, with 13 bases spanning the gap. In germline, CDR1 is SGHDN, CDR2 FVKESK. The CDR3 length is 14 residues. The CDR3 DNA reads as TGTGCCAGCAGCCCGTCGAGCGTTGTCTATGGCTACACCTTC. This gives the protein CASSPSSVVYGYTF.

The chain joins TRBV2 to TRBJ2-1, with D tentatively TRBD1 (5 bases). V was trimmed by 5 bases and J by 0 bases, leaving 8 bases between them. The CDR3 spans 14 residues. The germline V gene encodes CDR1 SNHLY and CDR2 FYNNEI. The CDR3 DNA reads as TGTGCCAGCAGTAAAGACAGCTCCTACAATGAGCAGTTCTTC. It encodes CASSKDSSYNEQFF.

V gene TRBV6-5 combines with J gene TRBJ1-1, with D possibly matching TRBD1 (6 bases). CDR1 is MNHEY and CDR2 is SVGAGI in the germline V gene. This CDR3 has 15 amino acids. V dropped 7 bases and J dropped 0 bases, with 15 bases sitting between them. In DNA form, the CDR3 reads TGTGCCAGCACCCTCCAGGGGTCGATGAACACTGAAGCTTTCTTT. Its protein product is CASTLQGSMNTEAFF.

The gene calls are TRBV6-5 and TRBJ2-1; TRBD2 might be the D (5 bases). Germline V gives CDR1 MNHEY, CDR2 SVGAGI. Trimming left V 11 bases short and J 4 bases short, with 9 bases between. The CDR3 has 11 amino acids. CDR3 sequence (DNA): TGTGCCTGCTCGGGATACAATGAGCAGTTCTTC. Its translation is CACSGYNEQFF.

In DNA form, the CDR3 reads TGTGCCAGTAGTCCCTTCCCCCCAGGGAAATGGTACGAGCAGTACTTC. This gives the protein CASSPFPPGKWYEQYF. V usage is TRBV19 and J usage is TRBJ2-7, with a tentative D call TRBD1 (5 bases). The CDR3 is 16 amino acids. V was pared by 5 bases and J by 4 bases, with 21 bases between. Germline V gene sequence: CDR1 LNHDA, CDR2 SQIVND (reference sequence).

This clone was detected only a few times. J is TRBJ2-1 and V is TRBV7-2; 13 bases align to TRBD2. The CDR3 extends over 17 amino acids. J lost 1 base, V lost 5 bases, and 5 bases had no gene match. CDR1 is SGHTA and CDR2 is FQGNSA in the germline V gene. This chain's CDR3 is CASSPRLAGGSYNEQFF. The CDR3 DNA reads TGTGCCAGCAGCCCCAGACTAGCGGGAGGTTCCTACAATGAGCAGTTCTTC.

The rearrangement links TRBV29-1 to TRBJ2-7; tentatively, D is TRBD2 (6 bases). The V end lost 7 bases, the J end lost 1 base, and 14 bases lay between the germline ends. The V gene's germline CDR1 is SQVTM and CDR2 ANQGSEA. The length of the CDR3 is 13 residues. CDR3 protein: CSATGLASYEQYF. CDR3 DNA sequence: TGCAGCGCCACGGGACTTGCATCCTACGAGCAGTACTTC.

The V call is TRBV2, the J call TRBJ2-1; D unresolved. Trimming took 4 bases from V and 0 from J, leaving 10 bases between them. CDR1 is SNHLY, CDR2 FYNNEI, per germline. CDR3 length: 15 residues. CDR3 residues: CASSVGRSSYNEQFF. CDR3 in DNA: TGTGCCAGCAGTGTGGGCCGAAGCTCCTACAATGAGCAGTTCTTC.

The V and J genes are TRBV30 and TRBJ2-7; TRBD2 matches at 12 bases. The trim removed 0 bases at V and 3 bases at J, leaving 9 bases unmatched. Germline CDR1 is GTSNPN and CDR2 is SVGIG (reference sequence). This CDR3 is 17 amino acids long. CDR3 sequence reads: CAWSVLLAGGQNYEQYF. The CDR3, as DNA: TGTGCCTGGAGTGTACTTCTAGCGGGGGGGCAGAACTACGAGCAGTACTTC.

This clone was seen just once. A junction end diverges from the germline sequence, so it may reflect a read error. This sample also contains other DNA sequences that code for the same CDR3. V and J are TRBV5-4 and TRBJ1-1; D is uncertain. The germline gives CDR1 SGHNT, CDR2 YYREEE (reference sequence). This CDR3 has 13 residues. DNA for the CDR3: TGTGCCAGCAGCTTCGGGTCAAACACTGAAGCCTTCTTT. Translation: CASSFGSNTEAFF.